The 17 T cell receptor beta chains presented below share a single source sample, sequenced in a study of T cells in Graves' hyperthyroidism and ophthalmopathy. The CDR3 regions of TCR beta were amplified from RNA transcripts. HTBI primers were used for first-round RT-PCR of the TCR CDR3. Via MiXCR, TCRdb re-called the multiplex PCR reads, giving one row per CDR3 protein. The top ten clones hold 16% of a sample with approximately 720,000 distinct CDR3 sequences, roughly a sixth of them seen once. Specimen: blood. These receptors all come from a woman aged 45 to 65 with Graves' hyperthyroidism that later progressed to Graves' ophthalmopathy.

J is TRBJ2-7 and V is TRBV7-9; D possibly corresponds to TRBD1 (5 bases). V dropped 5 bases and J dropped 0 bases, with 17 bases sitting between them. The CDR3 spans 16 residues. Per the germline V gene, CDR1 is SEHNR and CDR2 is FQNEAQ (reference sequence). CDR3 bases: TGTGCCAGCAGCCCGTCGTGGGGCGAAAGCTCCTACGAGCAGTACTTC. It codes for CASSPSWGESSYEQYF.

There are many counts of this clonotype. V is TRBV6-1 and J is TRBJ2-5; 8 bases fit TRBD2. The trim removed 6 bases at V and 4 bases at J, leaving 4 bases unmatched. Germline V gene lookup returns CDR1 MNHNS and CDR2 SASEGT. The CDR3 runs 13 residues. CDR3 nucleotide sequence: TGTGCCAGCAGCGGGGGGGCCGGAGAGACCCAGTACTTC. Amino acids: CASSGGAGETQYF.

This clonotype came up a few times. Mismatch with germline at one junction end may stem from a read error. Here the CDR3 reads CVSSRRDRTYEQYF. The CDR3 DNA reads as TGTGTCAGCAGCAGGCGGGACAGAACCTACGAGCAGTACTTC. The chain links TRBV7-9 to TRBJ2-7; weak D call: TRBD1 (7 bases). Germline V lookup: CDR1 SEHNR, CDR2 FQNEAQ (reference sequence). CDR3 size: 14 residues.

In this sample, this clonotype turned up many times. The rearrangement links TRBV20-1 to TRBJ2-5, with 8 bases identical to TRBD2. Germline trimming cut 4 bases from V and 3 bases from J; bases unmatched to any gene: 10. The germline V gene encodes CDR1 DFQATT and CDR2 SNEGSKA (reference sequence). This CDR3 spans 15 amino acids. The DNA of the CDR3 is TGCAGTGCTAAGAGGCGGGGGGCGTGGGAAGAGACCCAGTACTTC. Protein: CSAKRRGAWEETQYF.

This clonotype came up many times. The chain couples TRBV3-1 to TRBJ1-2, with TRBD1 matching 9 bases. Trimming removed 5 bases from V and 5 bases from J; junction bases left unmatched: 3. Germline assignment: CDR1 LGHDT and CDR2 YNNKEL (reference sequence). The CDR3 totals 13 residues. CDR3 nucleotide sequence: TGTGCCAGCAGCAGGACAGGGGAGTATGGCTACACCTTC. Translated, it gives CASSRTGEYGYTF.

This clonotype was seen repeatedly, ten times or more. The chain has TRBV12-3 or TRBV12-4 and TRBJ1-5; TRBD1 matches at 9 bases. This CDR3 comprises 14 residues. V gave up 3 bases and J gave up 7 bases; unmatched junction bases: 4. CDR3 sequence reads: CASSLGQGKQPQHF. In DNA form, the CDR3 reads TGTGCCAGCAGTTTGGGACAGGGTAAACAGCCCCAGCATTTT.

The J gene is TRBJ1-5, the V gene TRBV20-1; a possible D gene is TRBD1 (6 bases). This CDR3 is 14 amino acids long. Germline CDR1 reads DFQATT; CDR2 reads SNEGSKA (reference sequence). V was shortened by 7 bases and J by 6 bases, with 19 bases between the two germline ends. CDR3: CSGQDRGIVQPQHF. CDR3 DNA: TGCAGTGGACAAGATAGGGGGATCGTTCAGCCCCAGCATTTT.

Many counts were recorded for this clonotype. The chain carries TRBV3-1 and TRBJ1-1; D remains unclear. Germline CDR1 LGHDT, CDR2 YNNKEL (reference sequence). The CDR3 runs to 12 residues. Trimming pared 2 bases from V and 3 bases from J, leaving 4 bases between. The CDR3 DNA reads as TGTGCCAGCAGCCAACCATACACTGAAGCTTTCTTT. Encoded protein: CASSQPYTEAFF. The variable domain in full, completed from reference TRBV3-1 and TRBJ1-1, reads DTAVSQTPKYLVTQMGNDKSIKCEQNLGHDTMYWYKQDSKKFLKIMFSYNNKELIINETVPNRFSPKSPDKAHLNLHINSLELGDSAVYFCASSQPYTEAFFGQGTRLTVV.

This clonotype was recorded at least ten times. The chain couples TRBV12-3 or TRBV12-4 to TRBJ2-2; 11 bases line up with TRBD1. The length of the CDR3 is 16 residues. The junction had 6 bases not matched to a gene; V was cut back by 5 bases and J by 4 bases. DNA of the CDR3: TGTGCCAGCAGTGAAGGACAGGGGGCTCTCACCGGGGAGCTGTTTTTT. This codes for CASSEGQGALTGELFF.

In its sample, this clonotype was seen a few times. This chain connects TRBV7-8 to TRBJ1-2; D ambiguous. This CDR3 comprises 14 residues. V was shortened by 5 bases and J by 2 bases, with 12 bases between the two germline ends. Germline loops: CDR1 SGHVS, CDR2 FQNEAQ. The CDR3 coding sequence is TGTGCCAGCAGCCCAGACGGCAGCAACTATGGCTACACCTTC. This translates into CASSPDGSNYGYTF.

CDR3 protein: CSVGADNNQPQHF. Here the CDR3 DNA reads TGCAGTGTTGGAGCCGACAACAATCAGCCCCAGCATTTT. The chain carries TRBV20-1 and TRBJ1-5; D gene uncertain. Germline values: CDR1 DFQATT, CDR2 SNEGSKA (reference sequence). V was pared by 7 bases and J by 3 bases, with 13 bases between. The CDR3 has 13 residues.

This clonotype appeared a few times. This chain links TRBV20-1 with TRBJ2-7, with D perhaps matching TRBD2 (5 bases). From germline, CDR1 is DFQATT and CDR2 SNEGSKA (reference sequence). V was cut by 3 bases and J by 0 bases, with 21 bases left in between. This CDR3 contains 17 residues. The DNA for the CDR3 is TGCAGTGCTAGGTCGGATCAGATTCTAGGGAGCTCCTACGAGCAGTACTTC. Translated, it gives CSARSDQILGSSYEQYF.

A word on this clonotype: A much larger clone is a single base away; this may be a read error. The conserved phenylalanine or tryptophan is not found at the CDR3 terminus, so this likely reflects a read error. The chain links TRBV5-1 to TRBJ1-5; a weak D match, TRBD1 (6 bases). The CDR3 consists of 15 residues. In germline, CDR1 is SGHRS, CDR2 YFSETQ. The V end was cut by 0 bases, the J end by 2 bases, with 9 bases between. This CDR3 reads CASSLVPGGNQPQHS. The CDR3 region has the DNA TGCGCCAGCAGCTTGGTTCCAGGGGGCAATCAGCCCCAGCATTCT.

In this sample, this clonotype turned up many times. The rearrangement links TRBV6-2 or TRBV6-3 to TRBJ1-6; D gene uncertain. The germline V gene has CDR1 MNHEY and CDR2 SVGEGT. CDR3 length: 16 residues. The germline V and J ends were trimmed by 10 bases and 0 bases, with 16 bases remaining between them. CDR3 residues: CATQTAVLSYNSPLHF. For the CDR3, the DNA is TGTGCCACTCAAACGGCCGTCCTCTCCTATAATTCACCCCTCCACTTT.

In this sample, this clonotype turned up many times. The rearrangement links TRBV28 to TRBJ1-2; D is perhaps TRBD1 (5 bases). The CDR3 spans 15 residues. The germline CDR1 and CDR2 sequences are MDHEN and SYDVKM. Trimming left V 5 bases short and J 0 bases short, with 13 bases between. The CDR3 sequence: CASSLRGSTNYGYTF. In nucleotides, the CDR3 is TGTGCCAGCAGTCTGCGGGGGTCTACTAACTATGGCTACACCTTC.

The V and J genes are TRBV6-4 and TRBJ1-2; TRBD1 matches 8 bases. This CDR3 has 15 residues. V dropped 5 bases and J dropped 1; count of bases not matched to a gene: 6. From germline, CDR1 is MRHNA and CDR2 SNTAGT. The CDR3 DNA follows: TGTGCCAGCAGTAAGGACAGGGAGGGTAACTATGGCTACACCTTC. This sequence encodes CASSKDREGNYGYTF.

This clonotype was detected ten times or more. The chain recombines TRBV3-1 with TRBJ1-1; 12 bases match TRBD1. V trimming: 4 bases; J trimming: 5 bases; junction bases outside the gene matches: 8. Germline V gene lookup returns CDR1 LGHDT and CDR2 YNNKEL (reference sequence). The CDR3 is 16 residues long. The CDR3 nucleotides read TGTGCCAGCAGCCCTGGGGACAGGGGGCGCAAAACTGAAGCTTTCTTT. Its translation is CASSPGDRGRKTEAFF.